Sequencing of this T cell receptor (beta chain) was carried out in a study of monozygotic twins with cystic fibrosis. Study as a whole: With around 14 PCR cycles, barcoded libraries came from about 3.2 micrograms of fragmented DNA. General study points: J usage was most co-twin-similar in 8 of 16 pairs, V in 13.

TCRdb's copy holds only in-frame clones and misses some; the assay was immunoSEQ multiplex PCR. The sample shows 30,000 or so clones, 90% to 97% of them seen only once. About this clone itself: The antigen remains undetermined.

Trimming pared 6 bases from V and 8 bases from J, leaving 10 bases between. The CDR3 extends over 11 amino acids. Germline V gives CDR1 SEHNR, CDR2 FQNEAQ (reference sequence). Sequencing was done on a sample of blood. The clonotype was recovered from a girl aged 2 to 10 with cystic fibrosis. The gene calls are TRBV7-9 and TRBJ1-1, with D possibly being TRBD1 (6 bases). CDR3 loop: CASSKQGEAFF. CDR3 DNA: TGTGCCAGCAGTAAACAGGGCGAAGCTTTCTTT.